Listed here is a single TCR beta chain. This clonotype was seen ten or more times. The antigen this receptor binds is unknown. No base quality information exists; no much larger clone differs at one position. This specimen comes from a study of CD8 T cells in ankylosing spondylitis (dated 2017 in TCRdb). At the level of the whole study: T cell receptor beta repertoires were profiled in healthy donors and ankylosing spondylitis patients so that disease-linked TCR variants could be found. The full study cohort comprised 25 or so ankylosing spondylitis patients and approximately 100 healthy donors. Samples of peripheral blood were taken, and for ankylosing spondylitis patients, synovial fluid was collected as well. Broad study findings and their caveats: Blood from ankylosing spondylitis patients appeared to be characterized by a TCR beta motif composed of under ten highly homologous amino acid variants. A CD8+ phenotype was shown by the disease-linked clones, which were found at relatively low frequencies in peripheral blood. Some TCR beta motif variants had previously been reported in synovial fluid and blood of reactive arthritis patients, which suggested common disease-initiation mechanisms. According to the report, matched synovial fluid samples from ankylosing spondylitis patients were significantly enriched for the disease-linked clones.

This sample was sequenced with an Illumina HiSeq 2500. TCR beta libraries were prepared by quantitative 5'-RACE with molecular barcodes. Regarding the original processing steps: Disease-linked TCR variants were identified with a new computational method built on a probabilistic model of VDJ rearrangement. TCRdb reworked the public reads: Q25 trimming with fastp, MiXCR clone assembly, productive beta chains retained. Identical CDR3 protein sequences are pooled into one entry, listed with their most common genes and DNA. These V and J calls are TCRdb output, not the study's own analysis. Across this sample there are about 300,000 distinct CDR3 sequences, with around 10% seen only once. Of the sample, roughly 9.5% is held by the ten largest clones. For this chain, trimming is 6 bases at the V end and 5 bases at the J end, and the number of junction bases without a gene match is 10. The germline V gene (reference sequence) provides CDR1 DFQATT and CDR2 SNEGSKA. From its cysteine to its phenylalanine, the CDR3 spans 15 amino acids. The CDR3 DNA has 45 bases and is translated from base 1.

The receptor was derived from a female donor with ankylosing spondylitis or in good health (not recorded which). The sequencing sample was made of blood, either unsorted or a sorted T cell fraction (not recorded which). The chain is assembled from TRBV20-1 and TRBJ2-5; 12 middle bases align to TRBD2. The DNA sequence is given as TGCAGTGCGTCACCTCTAGCGGGAGGGCCTGAGACCCAGTACTTC. It codes for CSASPLAGGPETQYF.